This T cell receptor beta chain derives from a study of blood T cell repertoires in COVID-19. As regards this clone: One end of the junction does not line up with germline, which may come from a read error.

The assay was immunoSEQ multiplex PCR, and TCRdb's table has in-frame clones only and misses some. The data contain 99,000 or so clones, roughly 87% of them seen just once; the ten biggest clones take up roughly 4%. The CDR3 covers 16 residues. The germline V gene encodes CDR1 SEHNR and CDR2 FQNEAQ (reference sequence). The J gene is TRBJ1-2, the V gene TRBV7-9, with D hard to call. This receptor was taken from a man over 45 with acute or convalescent COVID-19. The sequenced material came from peripheral blood. CDR3 coding DNA: TGTGCCAGCAGCTTAATGGCGGCGTCCGATCTCAGTCGGGAAGCCTTC. Residues: CASSLMAASDLSREAF.